This entry lists 32 T cell receptor beta chains sequenced from one sample in a study of cytomegalovirus exposure and HLA in healthy donors. The PCR was carried out with 60 Vbeta primers and 13 Jbeta primers. The table came from immunoSEQ multiplex PCR; TCRdb's copy has only in-frame clones and leaves some out. The top ten clones hold under 1.5% of a sample with more than 85,000 clones, under 85% of them seen once. Sequenced sample: PBMCs. Source of these receptors: a man between 40 and 49 years old in good health and CMV-seronegative.

The chain links TRBV5-6 to TRBJ2-3; 7 nucleotides align to TRBD1. CDR3 size: 14 residues. CDR1 is SGHDT, CDR2 YYEEEE, per germline. The J segment lost 0 bases and the V segment lost 3 bases, leaving 1 base of the junction unmatched. The CDR3 nucleotides are TGTGCCAGCAGCTCGGGACAGAGCACAGATACGCAGTATTTT. It codes for CASSSGQSTDTQYF.

The chain combines TRBV5-4 with TRBJ1-6; 7 bases are shared with TRBD1. The ends lost 4 bases at V and 10 bases at J; junction bases unmatched: 14. The CDR3 contains 16 residues. Germline CDR1 is SGHNT and CDR2 is YYREEE (reference sequence). The CDR3 DNA reads TGTGCCAGCAGCCCGGGGGCGACAGGGTTCCTATCACCCCTCCACTTT. Translation: CASSPGATGFLSPLHF. The full variable domain, completed using reference TRBV5-4 and TRBJ1-6, is ETGVTQSPTHLIKTRGQQVTLRCSSQSGHNTVSWYQQALGQGPQFIFQYYREEENGRGNFPPRFSGLQFPNYSSELNVNALELDDSALYLCASSPGATGFLSPLHFGNGTRLTVT.

The CDR3 here is CASSQVNLLSYETQYF. The CDR3 coding sequence is TGCGCCAGCAGCCAAGTGAATCTACTTAGCTACGAGACCCAGTACTTC. The genes are TRBV4-1 and TRBJ2-5; no reliable D call. V dropped 1 base and J dropped 5 bases, with 17 bases sitting between them. CDR1 and CDR2 (germline): MGHRA, YSYEKL. The CDR3 spans 16 residues.

This clone showed up just a few times. This chain links TRBV5-4 with TRBJ1-3; unclear D gene. The CDR3 is 14 amino acids. The V and J ends lost 1 base and 0 bases respectively, with 5 bases between them. Germline loops: CDR1 SGHNT, CDR2 YYREEE (reference sequence). In DNA, the CDR3 is TGTGCCAGCAGCTTGCGGTCCTCTGGAAACACCATATATTTT. This translates into CASSLRSSGNTIYF.

The chain employs TRBV5-8 and TRBJ1-4, with 9 bases that match TRBD1. J was trimmed by 0 bases and V by 5 bases; bases with no gene match: 8. CDR3 length equals 17 residues. Germline V lookup: CDR1 SGHTS, CDR2 YDEGEE. CDR3 DNA: TGTGCCAGCAGTCACGGACAGGGGTCTGCAACTAATGAAAAACTGTTTTTT. Protein sequence: CASSHGQGSATNEKLFF.

The chain carries TRBV7-6 and TRBJ1-1, with D maybe TRBD1 (6 bases). This CDR3 is built from 13 residues. Trimming left V 1 base short and J 3 bases short, with 6 bases between. Germline V gene data show CDR1 as SGHVS and CDR2 as FNYEAQ. CDR3 nucleotides: TGTGCCAGCAGCTTAGACAGGGACACTGAAGCTTTCTTT. Residues: CASSLDRDTEAFF.

The gene calls are TRBV7-9 and TRBJ2-7; 12 nucleotides agree with TRBD1. J lost 6 bases, V lost 3 bases, and 6 bases had no gene match. Germline assignment: CDR1 SEHNR and CDR2 FQNEAQ (reference sequence). The CDR3 loop spans 15 amino acids. The CDR3 reads CASSFAGTGGGEQYF. The DNA of the CDR3 is TGTGCCAGCAGCTTTGCCGGGACAGGGGGCGGCGAGCAGTACTTC.

CDR3: CTSSLLSGWNSPLHF. The CDR3 region has the DNA TGCACCAGCAGCCTTCTGTCGGGGTGGAATTCACCCCTCCACTTT. The V call is TRBV1, the J call TRBJ1-6. TRBV1 is classified as a pseudogene. This CDR3 spans 15 amino acids.

This chain uses TRBV5-1 with TRBJ2-1; D is perhaps TRBD1 (7 bases). Trimming took 1 base from V and 6 from J, leaving 17 bases between them. The germline CDR1 and CDR2 sequences are SGHRS and YFSETQ. This CDR3 region has 16 residues. CDR3 in DNA: TGCGCCAGCAGCTTGTCCCAAGGAGGGACAGTCAATGAGCAGTTCTTC. Translation: CASSLSQGGTVNEQFF.

This clone was observed a few times. The chain links TRBV29-1 to TRBJ2-1; TRBD2 agrees at 14 bases. V lost 6 bases, J lost 4 bases, and 5 bases stayed unmatched. Germline V gene data show CDR1 as SQVTM and CDR2 as ANQGSEA. The CDR3 is made up of 15 amino acids. The CDR3 coding sequence is TGCAGCGTCGGGACTAGCGGGAGAGATTACAATGAGCAGTTCTTC. It yields the protein CSVGTSGRDYNEQFF.

By proportion, this clone is medium-sized (0.01 to 0.1%). This chain joins TRBV19 and TRBJ1-2; possible D gene TRBD1, 5 bases. V gave up 3 bases and J gave up 4 bases, with 18 bases separating them. CDR1 LNHDA and CDR2 SQIVND come from the germline V gene (reference sequence). This CDR3 spans 16 amino acids. Written as DNA, the CDR3 is TGTGCCAGTAGTATCCAGACAGCGTCCTCCCCCTATGGCTACACCTTC. Protein sequence: CASSIQTASSPYGYTF. Complete variable domain (other parts from reference TRBV19 and TRBJ1-2): DGGITQSPKYLFRKEGQNVTLSCEQNLNHDAMYWYRQDPGQGLRLIYYSQIVNDFQKGDIAEGYSVSREKKESFPLTVTSAQKNPTAFYLCASSIQTASSPYGYTFGSGTRLTVV.

V and J are TRBV7-9 and TRBJ1-5; possibly TRBD1 for D (6 bases). The germline V gene has CDR1 SEHNR and CDR2 FQNEAQ (reference sequence). This CDR3 contains 14 residues. Trimming stripped 4 bases from V and 3 bases from J, with 10 bases between. CDR3 in DNA: TGTGCCAGCAGCTCGGACAGCAACAATCAGCCCCAGCATTTT. This translates into CASSSDSNNQPQHF.

The rearrangement uses TRBV6-5 and TRBJ1-3, with 7 bases fitting TRBD1. The CDR3 has 16 residues. The J segment lost 4 bases and the V segment lost 2 bases, leaving 8 bases of the junction unmatched. The germline V gene has CDR1 MNHEY and CDR2 SVGAGI. The CDR3 region is CASSYLIQGTGNTIYF. The CDR3 region has the DNA TGTGCCAGCAGTTACCTGATACAGGGGACAGGAAACACCATATATTTT.

The chain has TRBV7-6 and TRBJ2-1, with TRBD2 identical over 8 bases. In germline, CDR1 is SGHVS, CDR2 FNYEAQ. This CDR3 comprises 16 residues. The J segment lost 6 bases and the V segment lost 2 bases, leaving 9 bases of the junction unmatched. The CDR3 region is CASSLIAGGFSNEQFF. The CDR3 bases are TGTGCCAGCAGCTTAATCGCGGGAGGATTCAGCAATGAGCAGTTCTTC.

The genes are TRBV30 and TRBJ1-2; D is perhaps TRBD1 (5 bases). V shed 4 bases and J shed 8 bases, with 14 bases lying between them. CDR1 GTSNPN and CDR2 SVGIG come from the germline V gene (reference sequence). This CDR3 has 12 residues. The CDR3 DNA reads TGTGCCTGGATCAGGGTTCTAGGCGGCTACACCTTC. This sequence encodes CAWIRVLGGYTF.

The chain joins TRBV7-9 to TRBJ2-2; D might be TRBD2 (6 bases). The CDR3 extends over 15 amino acids. Trimming took off 3 bases at V and 4 bases at J, with 12 bases between the two ends. From germline, CDR1 is SEHNR and CDR2 FQNEAQ (reference sequence). CDR3 nucleotides: TGTGCCAGCAGCTTGGCAGCGGGTAGCACCGGGGAGCTGTTTTTT. Residues: CASSLAAGSTGELFF.

This chain uses TRBV4-1 with TRBJ2-2, with TRBD1 matching 7 bases. The CDR3 spans 16 residues. The germline gives CDR1 MGHRA, CDR2 YSYEKL. V trimming: 4 bases; J trimming: 2 bases; junction bases outside the gene matches: 7. The CDR3 is CASSPLGTANTGELFF. CDR3 sequence (DNA): TGCGCCAGCAGCCCCCTGGGGACAGCTAACACCGGGGAGCTGTTTTTT.

The rearrangement joins TRBV7-6 to TRBJ2-5, with TRBD1 identical over 7 bases. Near its end, the DNA agrees better with TRBJ2-7, so the J call may be wrong. Germline V CDR1 and CDR2: SGHVS, FNYEAQ. The CDR3 loop spans 16 amino acids. The CDR3 sequence is CASSSDSGQFSYEQYF. The CDR3 nucleotides are TGTGCCAGCAGCTCGGACTCGGGACAGTTCTCCTACGAGCAGTACTTC.

The chain recombines TRBV28 with TRBJ1-5; D may be TRBD1 (5 bases). The ends were cut back, 6 bases at V and 6 bases at J, with 24 bases in the middle. Germline loops: CDR1 MDHEN, CDR2 SYDVKM. The CDR3 length is 17 residues. Here the CDR3 DNA reads TGTGCCAGCAGCCCCCCCGGGCCACGCAGGGCCCTTCAGCCCCAGCATTTT. Its translation is CASSPPGPRRALQPQHF.

The V and J genes are TRBV5-1 and TRBJ1-1; TRBD1 might be the D (5 bases). Germline values: CDR1 SGHRS, CDR2 YFSETQ. The CDR3 runs 14 residues. Trimming pared 1 base from V and 1 base from J, leaving 8 bases between. The DNA for the CDR3 is TGCGCCAGCAGCTTGTCAGGGTCGAACACTGAAGCTTTCTTT. It is translated as CASSLSGSNTEAFF.

This chain links TRBV11-3 with TRBJ1-1; D is unresolved. Germline V gene sequence: CDR1 SGHNT, CDR2 YENEEA. This CDR3 spans 16 amino acids. Trimming cost V 1 base and J 0 bases, with 12 bases left between them. For the CDR3, the DNA is TGTGCCAGCAGCTTAGGCGGAGTTCACATGAACACTGAAGCTTTCTTT. Its protein is CASSLGGVHMNTEAFF.

This clone was seen only a few times. The V call is TRBV7-2, the J call TRBJ2-3, with D tentatively TRBD2 (6 bases). Germline V gene data show CDR1 as SGHTA and CDR2 as FQGNSA. CDR3 size: 13 residues. V was pared by 3 bases and J by 14 bases, with 18 bases between. Here the CDR3 DNA reads TGTGCCAGCAGCTTTGGCCGGGAGCCGGAGGGGTATTTT. Residues: CASSFGREPEGYF. Based on the CDR3 plus reference TRBV7-2 and TRBJ2-3, the full variable domain is GAGVSQSPSNKVTEKGKDVELRCDPISGHTALYWYRQSLGQGLEFLIYFQGNSAPDKSGLPSDRFSAERTGGSVSTLTIQRTQQEDSAVYLCASSFGREPEGYFGPGTRLTVL.

This sequence joins TRBV2 and TRBJ2-1; 8 bases line up with TRBD2. V trimming: 2 bases; J trimming: 1 base; junction bases outside the gene matches: 10. CDR3 length: 18 residues. CDR1 is SNHLY and CDR2 is FYNNEI in the germline V gene. CDR3 DNA sequence: TGTGCCAGCAGTGAACGTCTAGCGGGTCGGTCTTCCTACAATGAGCAGTTCTTC. This sequence encodes CASSERLAGRSSYNEQFF. Based on the CDR3 plus reference TRBV2 and TRBJ2-1, the full variable domain is EPEVTQTPSHQVTQMGQEVILRCVPISNHLYFYWYRQILGQKVEFLVSFYNNEISEKSEIFDDQFSVERPDGSNFTLKIRSTKLEDSAMYFCASSERLAGRSSYNEQFFGPGTRLTVL.

The chain combines TRBV5-4 with TRBJ2-5; 8 bases map to TRBD2. The germline CDR1 and CDR2 sequences are SGHNT and YYREEE (reference sequence). V dropped 4 bases and J dropped 0; count of bases not matched to a gene: 8. The CDR3 covers 16 residues. The CDR3 spells CASSPRLAGNQETQYF. CDR3 coding DNA: TGTGCCAGCAGCCCACGCTTAGCGGGGAACCAAGAGACCCAGTACTTC.

The genes are TRBV10-3 and TRBJ1-1, with 9 bases that match TRBD1. V trimming: 6 bases; J trimming: 4 bases; junction bases outside the gene matches: 9. This CDR3 spans 15 amino acids. In germline, CDR1 is ENHRY, CDR2 SYGVKD. CDR3 DNA sequence: TGTGCCATCAGCCGCACAGGGGGCGAACTCACTGAAGCTTTCTTT. Translating gives CAISRTGGELTEAFF.

The chain joins TRBV25-1 to TRBJ1-2, with 7 bases fitting TRBD1. J gave up 4 bases and V 2 bases, and 7 bases lay outside the gene matches. Germline V gene sequence: CDR1 MGHDK, CDR2 SYGVNS. The CDR3 is made up of 15 amino acids. The CDR3 protein is CASSEGPGQSYGYTF. As DNA, the CDR3 is TGTGCCAGCAGTGAAGGCCCGGGACAGTCCTATGGCTACACCTTC.

V usage is TRBV9 and J usage is TRBJ2-3, with D unresolved. Trimming shortened V by 0 bases and J by 6 bases, and 17 bases separated the two germline ends. Germline CDR1 SGDLS, CDR2 YYNGEE. This CDR3 is 16 amino acids long. The CDR3 reads CASSVGGRLAWDTQYF. DNA of the CDR3: TGTGCCAGCAGCGTAGGAGGAAGGCTTGCGTGGGATACGCAGTATTTT.

The chain joins TRBV6-5 to TRBJ2-2, with D possibly matching TRBD2 (6 bases). Germline loops: CDR1 MNHEY, CDR2 SVGAGI. V was shortened by 0 bases and J by 6 bases, with 14 bases between the two germline ends. There are 16 residues in the CDR3. The CDR3 loop is CASSYSSGEVAGELFF. CDR3 DNA: TGTGCCAGCAGTTACTCGTCTGGGGAGGTGGCCGGGGAGCTGTTTTTT.

This clone was detected only once. V is TRBV29-1 and J is TRBJ1-1; no definite D call. CDR1 is SQVTM, CDR2 ANQGSEA, per germline. The CDR3 contains 14 residues. V was clipped by 7 bases and J by 1 base, with 16 bases between them. CDR3 in amino acids: CSASHGERNTEAFF. CDR3 bases: TGCAGCGCATCCCACGGGGAGAGGAACACTGAAGCTTTCTTT.

This rearrangement joins TRBV7-9 to TRBJ2-1, with 9 bases aligning to TRBD1. CDR1 is SEHNR, CDR2 FQNEAQ, per germline (reference sequence). The CDR3 is 15 amino acids. The trim removed 1 base at V and 5 bases at J, leaving 3 bases unmatched. CDR3 DNA sequence: TGTGCCAGCAGCTTAGTGGGACAGGGCAACAATGAGCAGTTCTTC. Translated, it gives CASSLVGQGNNEQFF. The full variable domain, with the rest looked up from reference TRBV7-9 and TRBJ2-1, is DTGVSQNPRHKITKRGQNVTFRCDPISEHNRLYWYRQTLGQGPEFLTYFQNEAQLEKSRLLSDRFSAERPKGSFSTLEIQRTEQGDSAMYLCASSLVGQGNNEQFFGPGTRLTVL.

The chain employs TRBV5-8 and TRBJ2-3; D might be TRBD2 (6 bases). Germline-derived CDR1 and CDR2 are SGHTS and YDEGEE. CDR3 length: 15 residues. Trimming left V 2 bases short and J 2 bases short, with 12 bases between. CDR3 sequence (DNA): TGTGCCAGCAGCTTCCGGGACTCCTACACAGATACGCAGTATTTT. As protein: CASSFRDSYTDTQYF. The variable domain in full, completed from reference TRBV5-8 and TRBJ2-3, reads EAGVTQSPTHLIKTRGQQATLRCSPISGHTSVYWYQQALGLGLQFLLWYDEGEERNRGNFPPRFSGRQFPNYSSELNVNALELEDSALYLCASSFRDSYTDTQYFGPGTRLTVL.

This chain connects TRBV27 to TRBJ2-7; no clear D. This CDR3 is built from 13 residues. V lost 4 bases and J lost 0, with 7 bases in between. Germline V gene data show CDR1 as MNHEY and CDR2 as SMNVEV (reference sequence). CDR3 DNA sequence: TGTGCCAGCAGTTGGCAGGCCTCCTACGAGCAGTACTTC. Amino acids: CASSWQASYEQYF.